This TCR beta chain stems from a study of cytotoxic CD8 clonotypes in ibrutinib-treated CLL. Regarding the study as a whole: Clonality was higher at baseline than in age-matched healthy donors and tracked circulating CD8+ T-cell counts.

This CDR3 comprises 13 residues. Germline CDR1 is SGHTA and CDR2 is FQGTGA. Trimming removed 4 bases from V and 6 bases from J; junction bases left unmatched: 3. This clone has just one count. Its target is not known. Sequencing was performed with immunoSEQ multiplex PCR; in TCRdb, only in-frame clones are kept and a portion is missing. The sample contains 100,000 or so clones, about 58% of which appear only once. The specimen comprised PBMCs, sampled after 24 months of ibrutinib treatment. This receptor was identified in a human donor with chronic lymphocytic leukemia. This sequence joins TRBV7-3 and TRBJ2-1; TRBD1 matches 7 bases. The CDR3 reads CASSSGQANEQFF. In nucleotides, the CDR3 is TGTGCCAGCAGCTCAGGACAGGCCAATGAGCAGTTCTTC. The entire variable domain, with the rest obtained from reference TRBV7-3 and TRBJ2-1, is as follows: GAGVSQTPSNKVTEKGKYVELRCDPISGHTALYWYRQSLGQGPEFLIYFQGTGAADDSGLPNDRFFAVRPEGSVSTLKIQRTERGDSAVYLCASSSGQANEQFFGPGTRLTVL.